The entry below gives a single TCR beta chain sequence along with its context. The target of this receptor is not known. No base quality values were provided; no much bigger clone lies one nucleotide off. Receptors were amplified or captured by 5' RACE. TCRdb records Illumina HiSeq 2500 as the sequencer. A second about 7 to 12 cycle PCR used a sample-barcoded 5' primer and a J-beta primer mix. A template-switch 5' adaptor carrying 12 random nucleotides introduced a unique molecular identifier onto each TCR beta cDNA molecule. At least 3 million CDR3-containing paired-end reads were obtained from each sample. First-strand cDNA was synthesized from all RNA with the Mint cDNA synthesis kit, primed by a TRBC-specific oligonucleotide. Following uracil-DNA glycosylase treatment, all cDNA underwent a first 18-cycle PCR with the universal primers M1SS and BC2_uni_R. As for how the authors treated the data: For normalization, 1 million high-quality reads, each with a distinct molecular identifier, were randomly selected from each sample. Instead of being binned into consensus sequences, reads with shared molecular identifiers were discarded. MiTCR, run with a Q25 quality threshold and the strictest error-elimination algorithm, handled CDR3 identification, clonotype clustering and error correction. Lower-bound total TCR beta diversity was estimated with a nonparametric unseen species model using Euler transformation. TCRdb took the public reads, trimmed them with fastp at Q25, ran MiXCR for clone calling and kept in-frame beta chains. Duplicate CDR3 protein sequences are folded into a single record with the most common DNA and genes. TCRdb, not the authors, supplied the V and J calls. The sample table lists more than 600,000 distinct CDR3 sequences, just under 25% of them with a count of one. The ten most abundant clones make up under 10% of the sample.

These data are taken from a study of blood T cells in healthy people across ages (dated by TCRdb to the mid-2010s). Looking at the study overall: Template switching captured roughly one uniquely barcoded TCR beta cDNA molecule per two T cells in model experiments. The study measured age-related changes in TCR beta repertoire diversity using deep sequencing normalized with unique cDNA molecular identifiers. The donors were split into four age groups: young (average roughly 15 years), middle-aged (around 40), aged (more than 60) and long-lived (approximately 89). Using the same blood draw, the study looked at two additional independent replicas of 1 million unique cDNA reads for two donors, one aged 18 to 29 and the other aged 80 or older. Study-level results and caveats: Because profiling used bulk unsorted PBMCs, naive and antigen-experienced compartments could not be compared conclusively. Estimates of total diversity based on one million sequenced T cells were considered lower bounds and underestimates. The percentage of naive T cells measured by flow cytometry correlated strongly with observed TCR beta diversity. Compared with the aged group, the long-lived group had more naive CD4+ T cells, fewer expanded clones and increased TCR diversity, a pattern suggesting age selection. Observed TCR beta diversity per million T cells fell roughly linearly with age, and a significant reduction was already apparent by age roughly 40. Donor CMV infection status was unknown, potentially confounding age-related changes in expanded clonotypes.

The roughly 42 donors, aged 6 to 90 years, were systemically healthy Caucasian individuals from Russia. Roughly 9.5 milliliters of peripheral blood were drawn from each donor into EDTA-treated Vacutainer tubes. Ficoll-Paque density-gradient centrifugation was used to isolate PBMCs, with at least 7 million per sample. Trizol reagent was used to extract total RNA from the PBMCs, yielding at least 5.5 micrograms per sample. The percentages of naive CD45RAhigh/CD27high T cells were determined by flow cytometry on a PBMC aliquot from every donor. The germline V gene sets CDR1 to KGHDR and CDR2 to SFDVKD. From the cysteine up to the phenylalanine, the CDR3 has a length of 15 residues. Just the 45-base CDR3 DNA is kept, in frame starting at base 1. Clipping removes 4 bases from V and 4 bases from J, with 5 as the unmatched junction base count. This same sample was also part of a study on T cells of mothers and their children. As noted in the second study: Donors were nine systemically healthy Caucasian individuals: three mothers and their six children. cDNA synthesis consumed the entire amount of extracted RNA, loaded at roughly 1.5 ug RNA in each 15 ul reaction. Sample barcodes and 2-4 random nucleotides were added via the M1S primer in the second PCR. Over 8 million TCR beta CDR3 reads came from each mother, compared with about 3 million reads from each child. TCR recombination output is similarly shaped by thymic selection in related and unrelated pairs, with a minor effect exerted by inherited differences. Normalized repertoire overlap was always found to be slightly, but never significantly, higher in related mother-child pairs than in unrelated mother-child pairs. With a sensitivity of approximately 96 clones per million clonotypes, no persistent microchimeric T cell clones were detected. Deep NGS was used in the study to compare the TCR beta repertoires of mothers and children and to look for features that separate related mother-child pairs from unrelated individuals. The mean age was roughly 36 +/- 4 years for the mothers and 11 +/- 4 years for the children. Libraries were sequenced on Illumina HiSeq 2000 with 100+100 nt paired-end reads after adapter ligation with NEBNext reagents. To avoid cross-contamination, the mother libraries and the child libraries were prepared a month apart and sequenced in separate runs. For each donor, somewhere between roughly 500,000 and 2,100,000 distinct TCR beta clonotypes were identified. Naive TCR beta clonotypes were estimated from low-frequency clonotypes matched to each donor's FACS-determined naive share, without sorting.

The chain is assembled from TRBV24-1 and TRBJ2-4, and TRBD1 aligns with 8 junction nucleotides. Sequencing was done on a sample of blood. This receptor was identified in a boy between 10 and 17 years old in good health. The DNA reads TGTGCCACCAGTGACTCCGGACAGGGTAAAAACATTCAGTACTTC. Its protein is CATSDSGQGKNIQYF.